This T cell receptor (beta chain) was identified during a study of shared clonotypes between healthy human individuals. Only in-frame clones appear in the TCRdb table, and some are missing; sequencing was by immunoSEQ multiplex PCR. The data contain some 500,000 clones, 90% to 97% of them singletons. The CDR3 has 16 residues. V lost 3 bases and J 4 bases, leaving 15 bases between the germline ends. Germline V gene lookup returns CDR1 KGHSH and CDR2 LQKENI. The receptor was isolated from a woman aged 30 to 39 in good health. Sequencing was carried out using naive CD4+ T cells sorted from blood. Indicated subset: CD45RA+ positively selected. The rearrangement uses TRBV18 and TRBJ2-2; D unclear. DNA for the CDR3: TGTGCCAGCTCACCTTCGGCTGAGCCATCCACCGGGGAGCTGTTTTTT. Its protein is CASSPSAEPSTGELFF. Variable domain in full (rest from reference TRBV18 and TRBJ2-2): NAGVMQNPRHLVRRRGQEARLRCSPMKGHSHVYWYRQLPEEGLKFMVYLQKENIIDESGMPKERFSAEFPKEGPSILRIQQVVRGDSAAYFCASSPSAEPSTGELFFGEGSRLTVL.